The table lists the clone carrying this T cell receptor beta chain with a few counts. Stated time point: blood at routine non-recurrence follow-up after resection. Every molecule of TCR cDNA had its own unique molecular identifier. TCRdb used MiXCR to reprocess the 5' RACE reads, holding one entry per CDR3 protein. This sample has fewer than 100,000 distinct CDR3 sequences, with roughly 19% found just once. J gave up 4 bases and V 6 bases, and 8 bases lay outside the gene matches. Germline V gene lookup returns CDR1 MNHNY and CDR2 SVGAGI (reference sequence). The CDR3 covers 14 residues. The sample originates from a study of spatial heterogeneity in lung cancer.

V usage is TRBV6-6 and J usage is TRBJ1-2, with 7 bases that match TRBD1. This specimen was PBMCs, taken at follow-up. This receptor was obtained from a male donor with early-stage non-small cell lung cancer. The CDR3 nucleotides are TGTGCCAGCAGAGAACCGGGACAGATCTATGGCTACACCTTC. Translating gives CASREPGQIYGYTF.